Each of the 15 T cell receptor beta chains below was sequenced from the same sample in a study of immune evolution from preneoplasia to lung adenocarcinoma. This table comes from immunoSEQ multiplex PCR, and its TCRdb copy is limited to in-frame clones, with some not included. The data contain tens of thousands of clones, around 79% of them singletons. The sample taken for sequencing was FFPE invasive lung adenocarcinoma tissue. These receptors all come from a person between 55 and 70 years old with lung adenocarcinoma.

The chain couples TRBV20-1 to TRBJ2-1, with D unclear. Trimming removed 3 bases from V and 6 bases from J, with 6 bases in between. Per germline, CDR1 DFQATT and CDR2 SNEGSKA (reference sequence). The CDR3 is made up of 11 amino acids. The CDR3 DNA reads as TGCAGTGCTAGCAGGATCAATGAGCAGTTCTTC. Its protein is CSASRINEQFF.

This clone was recorded a few times. The gene calls are TRBV7-9 and TRBJ2-3; D uncertain. Germline V gene sequence: CDR1 SEHNR, CDR2 FQNEAQ (reference sequence). The V gene lost 6 bases and the J gene lost 2 bases, with 3 bases spanning the gap. CDR3 length: 11 residues. As DNA, the CDR3 is TGTGCCAGCAGTCTCACAGATACGCAGTATTTT. Protein: CASSLTDTQYF.

V is TRBV2 and J is TRBJ2-4, with 8 positions matching TRBD1. The germline V gene has CDR1 SNHLY and CDR2 FYNNEI. With 8 bases clipped from V and 4 bases from J, the junction kept 7 bases outside the gene matches. The CDR3 is 14 residues long. This chain's CDR3 is CASASRDRKNIQYF. The CDR3 DNA reads as TGTGCCAGCGCTAGCCGGGACAGGAAAAACATTCAGTACTTC.

This clone is medium-sized by share. The chain couples TRBV19 to TRBJ1-2, with D hard to call. V shed 2 bases and J shed 3 bases, with 10 bases lying between them. In germline, CDR1 is LNHDA, CDR2 SQIVND (reference sequence). CDR3 length equals 14 residues. The CDR3 spells CASSISTAYYGYTF. For the CDR3, the DNA is TGTGCCAGTAGTATATCAACGGCTTACTATGGCTACACCTTC.

This chain joins TRBV29-1 and TRBJ2-7; TRBD1 agrees at 7 bases. The CDR3 covers 11 residues. Trimming took 6 bases from V and 12 from J; bases not matched to a gene: 11. CDR1 and CDR2 (germline): SQVTM, ANQGSEA. The CDR3 region has the DNA TGCAGCGTGAATTGGGACAGAAGGTGGTACTTC. Its protein is CSVNWDRRWYF.

V gene TRBV14 combines with J gene TRBJ2-5, with 8 bases fitting TRBD2. This CDR3 comprises 17 residues. V was clipped by 0 bases and J by 5 bases; unmatched bases: 11. Germline lookup yields CDR1 SGHDN and CDR2 FVKESK. The CDR3 DNA reads TGTGCCAGCAGCCAAGACAAGCGAGTAGCGGGAAAGGAGACCCAGTACTTC. It translates to CASSQDKRVAGKETQYF.

This clone is a singleton in its sample. This sequence may be a read error, since a much larger clone differs from it by one base. The V and J genes are TRBV7-2 and TRBJ2-3, with 13 bases matching TRBD2. The CDR3 spans 16 residues. Germline CDR1 reads SGHTA; CDR2 reads FQGNSA. Trimming took 4 bases from V and 7 from J; bases not matched to a gene: 8. CDR3 protein: CASSSGLAGKVNTQYF. The CDR3 DNA reads TGTGCCAGCAGCTCGGGACTAGCGGGAAAAGTAAATACGCAGTATTTT.

This rearrangement joins TRBV18 to TRBJ2-7; D is uncertain. V lost 3 bases, J lost 4 bases, and 19 bases lay in between. Germline assignment: CDR1 KGHSH and CDR2 LQKENI. This CDR3 spans 16 amino acids. The CDR3 loop is CASSPLAVRRAYEQYF. CDR3 bases: TGTGCCAGCTCACCCCTTGCAGTTCGGAGAGCATACGAGCAGTACTTC.

About this clone: Other DNA sequences in the same sample also yield this CDR3. This rearrangement joins TRBV7-6 to TRBJ2-5; tentatively, D is TRBD1 or TRBD2 (5 bases each). The germline V gene encodes CDR1 SGHVS and CDR2 FNYEAQ. Trimming stripped 3 bases from V and 1 base from J, with 9 bases between. The CDR3 consists of 14 residues. CDR3: CASSLGRIQETQYF. The DNA for the CDR3 is TGTGCCAGCAGCTTGGGACGGATCCAAGAGACCCAGTACTTC.

The chain recombines TRBV7-9 with TRBJ1-3; no reliable D call. The CDR3 is 15 residues long. The germline V gene encodes CDR1 SEHNR and CDR2 FQNEAQ (reference sequence). V dropped 2 bases and J dropped 0 bases, with 8 bases sitting between them. As DNA, the CDR3 is TGTGCCAGCAGCTTAAATCAGGTCTCTGGAAACACCATATATTTT. This sequence encodes CASSLNQVSGNTIYF.

This clone was seen only once. CDR3 protein: CASSKEQNEKLFF. CDR3 sequence (DNA): TGCGCCAGCAGCAAGGAACAAAATGAAAAACTGTTTTTT. The chain joins TRBV5-1 to TRBJ1-4; the D is unclear. Germline CDR1 and CDR2: SGHRS and YFSETQ. Trimming stripped 4 bases from V and 5 bases from J, with 9 bases between. This CDR3 region has 13 residues.

The chain joins TRBV7-2 to TRBJ2-6, with 8 nucleotides matching TRBD1. The germline gives CDR1 SGHTA, CDR2 FQGNSA. With 3 bases clipped from V and 4 bases from J, the junction kept 8 bases outside the gene matches. The CDR3 contains 17 residues. The CDR3 bases are TGTGCCAGCAGCTTTCCAGGACAGGGATCCGGGGCCAACGTCCTGACTTTC. It yields the protein CASSFPGQGSGANVLTF.

This chain uses TRBV11-3 with TRBJ2-1, with a possible D match to TRBD1 (8 bases). This CDR3 has 16 residues. In germline, CDR1 is SGHNT, CDR2 YENEEA. V was clipped by 5 bases and J by 2 bases, with 16 bases between them. CDR3 loop: CASSHNRGGTYNEQFF. The DNA for the CDR3 is TGTGCCAGCAGCCATAACAGGGGGGGAACCTACAATGAGCAGTTCTTC.

This chain connects TRBV4-1 to TRBJ2-5; 7 bases agree with TRBD2. This CDR3 is 15 amino acids long. CDR1 is MGHRA, CDR2 YSYEKL, per germline. V dropped 3 bases and J dropped 4; count of bases not matched to a gene: 8. CDR3 region: CASSQRDGRTETQYF. In nucleotides, the CDR3 is TGCGCCAGCAGCCAGAGAGACGGGAGGACAGAGACCCAGTACTTC.

The chain has TRBV19 and TRBJ1-5; D might be TRBD1 (5 bases). In germline, CDR1 is LNHDA, CDR2 SQIVND (reference sequence). Trimming stripped 5 bases from V and 7 bases from J, with 18 bases between. The CDR3 spans 15 residues. As DNA, the CDR3 is TGTGCCAGTAGTCCAGGGACGGGGGGAAGCCAGCCCCAGCATTTT. Its protein product is CASSPGTGGSQPQHF. The full variable domain, rest sourced from reference TRBV19 and TRBJ1-5, is DGGITQSPKYLFRKEGQNVTLSCEQNLNHDAMYWYRQDPGQGLRLIYYSQIVNDFQKGDIAEGYSVSREKKESFPLTVTSAQKNPTAFYLCASSPGTGGSQPQHFGDGTRLSIL.